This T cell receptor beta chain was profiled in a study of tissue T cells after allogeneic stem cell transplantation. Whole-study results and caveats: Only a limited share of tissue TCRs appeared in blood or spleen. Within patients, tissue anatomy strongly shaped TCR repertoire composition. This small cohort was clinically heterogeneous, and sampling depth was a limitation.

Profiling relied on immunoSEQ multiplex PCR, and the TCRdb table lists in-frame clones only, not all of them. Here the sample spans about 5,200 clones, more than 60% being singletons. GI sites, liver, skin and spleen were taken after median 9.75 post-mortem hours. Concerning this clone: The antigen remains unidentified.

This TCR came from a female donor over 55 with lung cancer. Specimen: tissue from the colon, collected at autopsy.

The CDR3 coding sequence is TGTGCCAGCACCCTTAGTAGAACCGGGGAGCTGTTTTTT. Translating it yields CASTLSRTGELFF. The chain carries TRBV11-3 and TRBJ2-2; D is uncertain. Per the germline V gene, CDR1 is SGHNT and CDR2 is YENEEA. V shed 7 bases and J shed 5 bases, with 11 bases lying between them. The CDR3 totals 13 residues.